This TCR beta chain is from a study of spatial heterogeneity in lung cancer. This clonotype showed up many times. Since the library was made to target alpha chains, this beta chain is a stray read and its abundance is not meaningful. Germline loops: CDR1 SGHVS, CDR2 FNYEAQ. Trimming stripped 1 base from V and 0 bases from J, with 13 bases between. This CDR3 has 17 amino acids. Time point given: sample taken at primary tumor resection. The study sequenced unsorted whole RNA from tumor, nontumor lung or frozen PBMC. TCRdb re-derived calls from the 5' RACE reads in MiXCR, one entry per CDR3 protein. This table holds some 7,500 distinct CDR3 sequences, 8.5% to 10% found once.

The sequence derives from a male donor with early-stage non-small cell lung cancer. Sequences were derived from PBMCs, sampled at surgery. The V call is TRBV7-6, the J call TRBJ2-1, with a tentative D call TRBD1 (5 bases). CDR3 in DNA: TGTGCCAGCAGCTTAGTGTCACAAAGGGGCTCCTACAATGAGCAGTTCTTC. Residues: CASSLVSQRGSYNEQFF.